These T cell receptor beta chains were read from a single sample in a study of response to subunit inactivated influenza vaccine. TCRdb passed the RT-PCR reads through MiXCR, listing each CDR3 protein once. Among more than 400,000 distinct CDR3 sequences listed, approximately 6.9% were seen once. The sequenced sample was PBMCs from blood, obtained approximately 25 months after vaccination. The origin of the receptors is a man in his fifties or sixties who received an inactivated influenza vaccine. CDR3s include the opening cysteine and the closing phenylalanine or tryptophan. The order of the fields is V gene, J gene, clone size, CDR3 protein. Clone size is given for some rows only: seen once, a few or many times, or a class if the clone is expanded.

V: TRBV4-3; J: TRBJ1-2; size: NA; CDR3: CASSQESMTAGYTF
V: TRBV6-2/TRBV6-3; J: TRBJ2-1; size: NA; CDR3: CASSYSRGRMSLSSYNEQFF
V: TRBV10-3; J: TRBJ2-1; size: few; CDR3: CAISEFADEQFF
V: TRBV12-3/TRBV12-4; J: TRBJ2-3; size: few; CDR3: CASTKGQGVRISVADTQYF
V: TRBV12-3/TRBV12-4; J: TRBJ2-1; size: once; CDR3: CASSLFPGHPYNEQFF
V: TRBV14; J: TRBJ1-2; size: few; CDR3: CASSPPGLLYGYTF
V: TRBV2; J: TRBJ2-3; size: few; CDR3: CASGAESTDTQYF
V: TRBV9; J: TRBJ2-7; size: many; CDR3: CASSKSGFSSYEQYF
V: TRBV28; J: TRBJ1-2; size: few; CDR3: CASSLQLHGYTF
V: TRBV7-2; J: TRBJ2-5; size: many; CDR3: CASSLVVGIETQYF
V: TRBV6-1; J: TRBJ2-7; size: few; CDR3: CASSLGGDGIYEQYF
V: TRBV6-1; J: TRBJ2-3; size: many; CDR3: CASTDSGGLTDTQYF
V: TRBV29-1; J: TRBJ2-7; size: NA; CDR3: CSAAGGLHEQYF
V: TRBV10-3; J: TRBJ2-1; size: few; CDR3: CAISDSRGRGYNEQFF
V: TRBV10-3; J: TRBJ2-2; size: many; CDR3: CAISNRGLNTGELFF
V: TRBV5-1; J: TRBJ2-5; size: few; CDR3: CASSLDGRGQEETQYF
V: TRBV10-1; J: TRBJ2-5; size: NA; CDR3: CASSETEGGKETQYF